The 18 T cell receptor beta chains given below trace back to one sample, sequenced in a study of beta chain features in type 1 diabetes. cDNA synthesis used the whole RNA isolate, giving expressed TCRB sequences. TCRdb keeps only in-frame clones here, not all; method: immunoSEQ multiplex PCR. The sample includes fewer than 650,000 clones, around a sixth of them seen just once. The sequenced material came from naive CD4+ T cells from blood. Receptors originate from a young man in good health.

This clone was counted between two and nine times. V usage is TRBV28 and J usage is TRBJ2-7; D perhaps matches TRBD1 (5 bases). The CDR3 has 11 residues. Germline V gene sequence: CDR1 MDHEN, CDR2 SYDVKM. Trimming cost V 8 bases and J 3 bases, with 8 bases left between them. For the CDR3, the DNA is TGTGCCAGCTCCAGGGTCTACGAGCAGTACTTC. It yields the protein CASSRVYEQYF.

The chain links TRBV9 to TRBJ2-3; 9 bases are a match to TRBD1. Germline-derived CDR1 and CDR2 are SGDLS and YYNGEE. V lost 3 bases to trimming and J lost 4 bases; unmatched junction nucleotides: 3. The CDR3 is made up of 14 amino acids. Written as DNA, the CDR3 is TGTGCCAGCAGCGCACAGGGGGCCGCAGATACGCAGTATTTT. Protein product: CASSAQGAADTQYF. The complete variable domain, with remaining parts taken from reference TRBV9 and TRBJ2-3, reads DSGVTQTPKHLITATGQRVTLRCSPRSGDLSVYWYQQSLDQGLQFLIQYYNGEERAKGNILERFSAQQFPDLHSELNLSSLELGDSALYFCASSAQGAADTQYFGPGTRLTVL.

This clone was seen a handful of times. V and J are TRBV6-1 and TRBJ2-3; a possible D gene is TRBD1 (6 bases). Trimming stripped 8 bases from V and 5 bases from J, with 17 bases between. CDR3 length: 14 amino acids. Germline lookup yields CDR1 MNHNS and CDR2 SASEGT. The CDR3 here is CASAGTWIRDTQYF. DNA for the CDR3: TGTGCCAGCGCCGGGACATGGATTCGAGATACGCAGTATTTT.

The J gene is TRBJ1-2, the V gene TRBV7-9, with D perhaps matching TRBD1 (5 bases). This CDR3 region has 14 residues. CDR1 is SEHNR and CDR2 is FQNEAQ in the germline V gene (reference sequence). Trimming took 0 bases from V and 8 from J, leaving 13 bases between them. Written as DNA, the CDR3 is TGTGCCAGCAGCTTAGCGGGGACCCCTGGCGGCTACACCTTC. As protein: CASSLAGTPGGYTF.

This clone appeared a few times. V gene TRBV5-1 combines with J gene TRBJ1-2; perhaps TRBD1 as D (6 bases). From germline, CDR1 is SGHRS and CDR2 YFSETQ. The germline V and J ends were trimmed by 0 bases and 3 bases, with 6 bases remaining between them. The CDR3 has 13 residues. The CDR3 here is CASSLDRDYGYTF. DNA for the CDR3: TGCGCCAGCAGCTTGGACAGGGACTATGGCTACACCTTC.

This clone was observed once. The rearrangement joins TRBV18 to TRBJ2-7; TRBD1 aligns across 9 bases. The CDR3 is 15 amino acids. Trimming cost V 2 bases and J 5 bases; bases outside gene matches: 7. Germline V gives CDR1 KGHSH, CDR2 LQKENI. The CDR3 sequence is CASSPGGTGLNEQYF. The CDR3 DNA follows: TGTGCCAGCTCACCAGGAGGGACAGGGCTAAACGAGCAGTACTTC.

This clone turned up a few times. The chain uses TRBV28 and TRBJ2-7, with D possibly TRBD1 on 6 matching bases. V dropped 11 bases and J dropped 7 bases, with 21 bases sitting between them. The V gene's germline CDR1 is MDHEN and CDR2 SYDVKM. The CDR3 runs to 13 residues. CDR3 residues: CAGQNPGALEQYF. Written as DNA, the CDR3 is TGTGCCGGGCAGAACCCAGGGGCGTTGGAGCAGTACTTC.

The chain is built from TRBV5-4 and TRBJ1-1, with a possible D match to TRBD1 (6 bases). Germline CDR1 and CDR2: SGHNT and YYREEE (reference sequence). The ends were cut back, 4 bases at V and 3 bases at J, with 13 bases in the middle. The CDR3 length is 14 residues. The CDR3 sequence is CASSATGRDTEAFF. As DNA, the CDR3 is TGTGCCAGCAGCGCCACAGGGAGGGACACTGAAGCTTTCTTT.

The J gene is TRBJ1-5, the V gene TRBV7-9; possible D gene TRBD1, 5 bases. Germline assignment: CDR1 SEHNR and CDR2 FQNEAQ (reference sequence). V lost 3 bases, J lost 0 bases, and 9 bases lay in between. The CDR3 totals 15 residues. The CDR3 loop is CASSFGGFSNQPQHF. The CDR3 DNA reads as TGTGCCAGCAGCTTCGGGGGATTTAGCAATCAGCCCCAGCATTTT.

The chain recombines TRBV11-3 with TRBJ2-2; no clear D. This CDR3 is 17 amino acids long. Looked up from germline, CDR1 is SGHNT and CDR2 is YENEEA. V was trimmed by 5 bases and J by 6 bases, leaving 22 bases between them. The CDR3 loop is CASSPAYRGISPGELFF. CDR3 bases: TGTGCCAGCAGCCCCGCCTATAGAGGAATTAGTCCCGGGGAGCTGTTTTTT.

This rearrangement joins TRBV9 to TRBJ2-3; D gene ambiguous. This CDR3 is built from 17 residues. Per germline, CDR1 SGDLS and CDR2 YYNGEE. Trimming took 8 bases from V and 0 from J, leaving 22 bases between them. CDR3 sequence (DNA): TGTGCCAGGCTAAAACTCAAGGTCTCCAATAGCACAGATACGCAGTATTTT. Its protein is CARLKLKVSNSTDTQYF.

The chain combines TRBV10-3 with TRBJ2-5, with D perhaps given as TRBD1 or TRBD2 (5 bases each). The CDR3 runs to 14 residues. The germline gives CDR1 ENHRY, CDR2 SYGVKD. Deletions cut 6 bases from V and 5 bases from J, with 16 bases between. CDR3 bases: TGTGCCATCAGCCTACTGGGGGATGGGGAGACCCAGTACTTC. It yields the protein CAISLLGDGETQYF.

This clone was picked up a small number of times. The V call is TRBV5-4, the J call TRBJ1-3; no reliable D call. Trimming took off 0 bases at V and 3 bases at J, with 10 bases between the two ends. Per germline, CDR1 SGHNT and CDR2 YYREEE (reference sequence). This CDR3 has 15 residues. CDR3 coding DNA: TGTGCCAGCAGCTTGGCAGGATGGGGTGGAAACACCATATATTTT. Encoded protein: CASSLAGWGGNTIYF.

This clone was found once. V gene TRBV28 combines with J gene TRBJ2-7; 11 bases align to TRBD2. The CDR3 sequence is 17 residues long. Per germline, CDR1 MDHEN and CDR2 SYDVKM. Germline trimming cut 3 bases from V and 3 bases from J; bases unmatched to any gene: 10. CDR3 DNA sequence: TGTGCCAGCAGTTTGCCTCCGGGACTAGCGGCTTACTACGAGCAGTACTTC. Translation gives CASSLPPGLAAYYEQYF.

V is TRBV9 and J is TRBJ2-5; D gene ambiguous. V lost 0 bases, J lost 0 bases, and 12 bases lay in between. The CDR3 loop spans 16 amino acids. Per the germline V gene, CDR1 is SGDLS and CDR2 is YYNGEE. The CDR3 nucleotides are TGTGCCAGCAGCGTAGGAGGTGCCCCGTACCAAGAGACCCAGTACTTC. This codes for CASSVGGAPYQETQYF.

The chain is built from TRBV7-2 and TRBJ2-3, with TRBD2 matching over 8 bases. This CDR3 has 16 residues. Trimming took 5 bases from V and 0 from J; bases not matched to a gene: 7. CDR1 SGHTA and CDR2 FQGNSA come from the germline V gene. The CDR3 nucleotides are TGTGCCAGCAGCCCACCTAAGCGGGGGAGCACAGATACGCAGTATTTT. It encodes CASSPPKRGSTDTQYF.

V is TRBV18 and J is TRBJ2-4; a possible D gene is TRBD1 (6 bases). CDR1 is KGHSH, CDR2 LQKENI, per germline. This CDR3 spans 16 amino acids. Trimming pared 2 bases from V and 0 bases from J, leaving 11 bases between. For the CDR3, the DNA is TGTGCCAGCTCACCAAAGACAGGCCGAGCCAAAAACATTCAGTACTTC. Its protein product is CASSPKTGRAKNIQYF.

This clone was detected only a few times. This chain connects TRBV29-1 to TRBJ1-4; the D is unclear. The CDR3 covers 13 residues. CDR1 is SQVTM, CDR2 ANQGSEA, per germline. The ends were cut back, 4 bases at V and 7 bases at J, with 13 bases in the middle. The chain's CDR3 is CSVAINIGEKLFF. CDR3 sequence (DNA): TGCAGCGTTGCCATCAACATAGGTGAAAAACTGTTTTTT.